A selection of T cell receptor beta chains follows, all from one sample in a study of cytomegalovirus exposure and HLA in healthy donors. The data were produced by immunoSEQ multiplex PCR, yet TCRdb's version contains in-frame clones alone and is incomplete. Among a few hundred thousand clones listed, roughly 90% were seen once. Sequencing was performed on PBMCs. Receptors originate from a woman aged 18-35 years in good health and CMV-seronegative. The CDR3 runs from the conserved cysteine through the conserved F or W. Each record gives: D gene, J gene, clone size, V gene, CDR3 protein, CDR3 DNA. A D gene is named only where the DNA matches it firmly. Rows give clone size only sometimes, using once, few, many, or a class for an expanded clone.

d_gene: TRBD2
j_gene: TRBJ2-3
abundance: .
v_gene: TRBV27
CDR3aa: CASSFTSGSVDTQYF
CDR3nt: TGTGCCAGCAGTTTTACTAGCGGGAGTGTAGATACGCAGTATTTT

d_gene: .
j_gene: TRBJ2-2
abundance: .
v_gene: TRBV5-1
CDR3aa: CASSLVAGKNTGELFF
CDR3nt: TGCGCCAGCAGCTTGGTCGCGGGAAAGAACACCGGGGAGCTGTTTTTT

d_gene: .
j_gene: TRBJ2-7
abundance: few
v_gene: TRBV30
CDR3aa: CAWCGGDRNVEQYF
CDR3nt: TGTGCCTGGTGTGGGGGAGACAGGAATGTTGAGCAGTACTTC

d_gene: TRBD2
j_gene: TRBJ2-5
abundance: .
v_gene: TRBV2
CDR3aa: CASSEAWSGGTKETQYF
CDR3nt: TGTGCCAGCAGTGAAGCGTGGAGCGGGGGAACTAAAGAGACCCAGTACTTC

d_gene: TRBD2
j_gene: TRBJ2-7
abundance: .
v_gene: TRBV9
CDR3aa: CASSTSGSYEQYF
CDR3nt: TGTGCCAGCAGCACTAGCGGGAGCTACGAGCAGTACTTC

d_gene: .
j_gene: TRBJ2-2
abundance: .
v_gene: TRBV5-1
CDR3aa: CASSLGQINTGELFF
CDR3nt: TGCGCCAGCAGCTTGGGACAGATAAACACCGGGGAGCTGTTTTTT

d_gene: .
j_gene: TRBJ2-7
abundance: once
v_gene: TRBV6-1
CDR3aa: CASSSAGTGYYEQYF
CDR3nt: TGTGCCAGCAGTAGCGCCGGGACTGGTTACTACGAGCAGTACTTC

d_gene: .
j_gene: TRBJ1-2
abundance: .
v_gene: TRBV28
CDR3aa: CASSRGGYGYTF
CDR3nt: TGTGCCAGCAGCCGAGGGGGTTATGGCTACACCTTC

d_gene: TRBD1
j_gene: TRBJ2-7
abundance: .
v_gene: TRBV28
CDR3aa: CASSTGQILYEQYF
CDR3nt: TGTGCCAGCAGTACGGGACAGATCCTCTACGAGCAGTACTTC

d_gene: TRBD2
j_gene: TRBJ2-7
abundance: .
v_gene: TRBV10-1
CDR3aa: CASSDGTRPYEQYF
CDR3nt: TGCGCCAGCAGTGACGGGACTAGACCCTACGAGCAGTACTTC

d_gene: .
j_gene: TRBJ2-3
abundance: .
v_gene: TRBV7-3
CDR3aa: CASSLNGVGRGTDTQYF
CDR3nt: TGTGCCAGCAGCTTAAATGGGGTGGGGAGAGGGACAGATACGCAGTATTTT

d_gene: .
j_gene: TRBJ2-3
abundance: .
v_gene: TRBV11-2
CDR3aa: CASSPRPESTDTQYF
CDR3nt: TGTGCCAGCAGCCCGAGACCGGAGAGCACAGATACGCAGTATTTT

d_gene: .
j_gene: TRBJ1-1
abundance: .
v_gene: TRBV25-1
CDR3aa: CASSDTGNTEAFF
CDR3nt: TGTGCCAGCAGTGATACAGGGAACACTGAAGCTTTCTTT

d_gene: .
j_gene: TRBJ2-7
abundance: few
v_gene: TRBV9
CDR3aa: CASSVEEFNEQYF
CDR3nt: TGTGCCAGCAGCGTGGAGGAGTTTAACGAGCAGTACTTC

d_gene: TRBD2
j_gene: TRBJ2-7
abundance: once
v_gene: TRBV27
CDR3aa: CASSPLAGVHEQYF
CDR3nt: TGTGCCAGCAGTCCACTAGCGGGAGTCCACGAGCAGTACTTC

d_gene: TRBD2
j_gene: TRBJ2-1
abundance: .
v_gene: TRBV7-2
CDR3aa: CASDPRGGRGYNEQFF
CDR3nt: TGTGCCAGCGACCCCCGGGGCGGGAGGGGATACAATGAGCAGTTCTTC

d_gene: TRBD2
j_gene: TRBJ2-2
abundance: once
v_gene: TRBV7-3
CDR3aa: CASSLVVGAPGRAGELFF
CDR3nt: TGTGCCAGCAGCTTAGTCGTTGGCGCGCCAGGGAGGGCCGGGGAGCTGTTTTTT

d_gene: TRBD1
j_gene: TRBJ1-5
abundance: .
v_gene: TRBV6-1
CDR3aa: CASSVTGVDQPQHF
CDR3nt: TGTGCCAGCAGCGTGACAGGGGTAGATCAGCCCCAGCATTTT

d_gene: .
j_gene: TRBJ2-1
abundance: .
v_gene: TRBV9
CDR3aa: CASSPVGSGSNNEQFF
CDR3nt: TGTGCCAGCAGCCCCGTGGGGAGCGGGTCAAACAATGAGCAGTTCTTC

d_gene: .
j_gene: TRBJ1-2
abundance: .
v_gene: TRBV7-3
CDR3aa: CASSLTGSTGTGYGYTF
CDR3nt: TGTGCCAGCAGCTTAACCGGGTCAACAGGGACGGGCTATGGCTACACCTTC

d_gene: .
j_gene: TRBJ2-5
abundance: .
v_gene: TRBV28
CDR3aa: CASSQQEQETQYF
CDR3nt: TGTGCCAGCAGTCAGCAGGAACAAGAGACCCAGTACTTC

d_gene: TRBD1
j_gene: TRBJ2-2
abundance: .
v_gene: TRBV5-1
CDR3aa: CASKLLTGANTGELFF
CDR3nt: TGCGCCAGCAAACTATTGACAGGGGCGAACACCGGGGAGCTGTTTTTT

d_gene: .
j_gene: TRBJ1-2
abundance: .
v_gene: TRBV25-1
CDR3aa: CASSEMGGRGQNGYTF
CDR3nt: TGTGCCAGCAGTGAGATGGGGGGGCGAGGGCAAAATGGCTACACCTTC

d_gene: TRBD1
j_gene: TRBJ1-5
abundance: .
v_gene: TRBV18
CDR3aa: CASSPPGQYNQPQHF
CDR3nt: TGTGCCAGCTCACCACCGGGACAGTACAATCAGCCCCAGCATTTT

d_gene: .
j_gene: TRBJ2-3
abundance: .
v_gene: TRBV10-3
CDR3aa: CAISAAGVTQYF
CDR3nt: TGTGCCATCAGTGCGGCAGGGGTGACGCAGTATTTT